Described below is a single TCR beta chain sequence and its context. Its antigen is not known. Vbeta (60) and Jbeta (13) primers were used in the PCR. Sequencing used immunoSEQ multiplex PCR; TCRdb keeps in-frame clones, though not all of them. This table has a few hundred thousand clones, around 80% appearing once. These data belong to a study of cytomegalovirus exposure and HLA in healthy donors. Overall study findings and caveats: Generally TCR sequences proved uncommon, though certain public TCRs appeared in numerous donors.

Trimming at V came to 5 bases and at J to 8 bases, leaving 8 bases not matched to a gene. This CDR3 is built from 13 residues. Germline V gives CDR1 SNHLY, CDR2 FYNNEI. Material: PBMCs. The clonotype originates from a woman aged 55-75 years in good health and CMV-seropositive. The V and J genes are TRBV2 and TRBJ1-2; 7 nucleotides agree with TRBD1. The CDR3 reads CASSRDREKGYTF. The CDR3 coding sequence is TGTGCCAGCAGTAGAGACAGGGAGAAAGGCTACACCTTC.